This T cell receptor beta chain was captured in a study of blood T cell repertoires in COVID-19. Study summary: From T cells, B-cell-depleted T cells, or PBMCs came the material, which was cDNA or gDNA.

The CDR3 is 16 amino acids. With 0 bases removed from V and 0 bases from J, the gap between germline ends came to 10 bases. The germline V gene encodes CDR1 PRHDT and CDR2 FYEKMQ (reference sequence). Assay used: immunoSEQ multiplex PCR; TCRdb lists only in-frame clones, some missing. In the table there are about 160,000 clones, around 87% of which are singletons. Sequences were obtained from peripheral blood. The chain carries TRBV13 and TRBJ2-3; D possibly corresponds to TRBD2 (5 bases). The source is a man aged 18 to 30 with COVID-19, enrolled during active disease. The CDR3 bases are TGTGCCAGCAGCTTAGGCGTTAGCGAAAGCACAGATACGCAGTATTTT. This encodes CASSLGVSESTDTQYF.